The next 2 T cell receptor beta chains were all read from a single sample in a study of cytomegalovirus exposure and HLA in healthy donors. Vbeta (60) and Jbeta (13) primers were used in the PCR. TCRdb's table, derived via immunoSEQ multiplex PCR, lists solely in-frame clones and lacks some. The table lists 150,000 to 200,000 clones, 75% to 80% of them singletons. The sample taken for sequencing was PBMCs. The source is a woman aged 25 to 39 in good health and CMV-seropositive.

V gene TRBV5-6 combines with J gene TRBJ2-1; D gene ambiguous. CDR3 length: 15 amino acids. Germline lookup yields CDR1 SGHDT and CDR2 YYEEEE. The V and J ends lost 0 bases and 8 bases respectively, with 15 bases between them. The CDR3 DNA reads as TGTGCCAGCAGCTTGGTCGGTGGAGATGGGTATGAGCAGTTCTTC. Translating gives CASSLVGGDGYEQFF.

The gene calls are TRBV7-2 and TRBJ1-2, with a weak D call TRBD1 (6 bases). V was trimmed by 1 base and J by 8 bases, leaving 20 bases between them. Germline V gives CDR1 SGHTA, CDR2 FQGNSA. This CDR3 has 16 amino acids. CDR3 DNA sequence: TGTGCCAGCAGCTTAGATCGGGGACGGGGGGCTTCAGGCTACACCTTC. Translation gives CASSLDRGRGASGYTF.